This T cell receptor beta chain was captured in a study of blood T cell repertoires in COVID-19. V gave up 7 bases and J gave up 3 bases; unmatched junction bases: 17. The CDR3 sequence is 18 residues long. Germline CDR1 is SGHRS and CDR2 is YFSETQ. The sample holds one count of this clone. Libraries were prepared by immunoSEQ multiplex PCR; TCRdb keeps only in-frame clonotypes and omits some of them. The data hold more than 110,000 clones, with approximately 83% observed a single time. The TCR comes from a woman aged 60-70 years with acute or convalescent COVID-19. The chain joins TRBV5-1 to TRBJ1-4; 8 bases map to TRBD1. The sample comprised peripheral blood. The CDR3 loop is CASRLVLAGGDPNEKLFF. In DNA form, the CDR3 reads TGCGCCAGCCGATTGGTACTGGCAGGGGGCGATCCTAATGAAAAACTGTTTTTT.